These 19 T cell receptor beta chains were sequenced from one sample in a study of cytotoxic CD8 clonotypes in ibrutinib-treated CLL. Only in-frame clones appear in the TCRdb table, and some are missing; sequencing was by immunoSEQ multiplex PCR. In the table there are around 140,000 clones, about 84% of which are singletons. The source was PBMCs, collected after 36 months of ibrutinib treatment. The receptor source for this set is a human donor with chronic lymphocytic leukemia.

This clone was recorded a few times. CDR3 region: CASSLSRIRIRETQYF. The CDR3 DNA follows: TGTGCCAGCAGTTTATCGAGGATTCGGATTCGAGAGACCCAGTACTTC. J is TRBJ2-5 and V is TRBV27; D ambiguous. V was shortened by 0 bases and J by 4 bases, with 15 bases between the two germline ends. The CDR3 is made up of 16 amino acids. Germline CDR1 is MNHEY and CDR2 is SMNVEV (reference sequence).

The chain joins TRBV6-5 to TRBJ2-1, with unresolved D. The V gene lost 0 bases and the J gene lost 9 bases, with 9 bases spanning the gap. Germline V gene sequence: CDR1 MNHEY, CDR2 SVGAGI. The CDR3 loop spans 13 amino acids. CDR3 residues: CASSYSSWGEQFF. CDR3 coding DNA: TGTGCCAGCAGTTACTCGAGTTGGGGTGAGCAGTTCTTC.

The chain carries TRBV4-1 and TRBJ1-3, with D perhaps matching TRBD1 (6 bases). The germline V gene encodes CDR1 MGHRA and CDR2 YSYEKL. This CDR3 is 16 amino acids long. Trimming removed 1 base at V and 4 bases at J, with 14 bases between. The CDR3 DNA reads TGCGCCAGCAGCCAAGTTGGGGGGGCAGGAGGAAACACCATATATTTT. This gives the protein CASSQVGGAGGNTIYF.

As concerns this clone: This sample also contains other DNA sequences that code for the same CDR3. The chain recombines TRBV30 with TRBJ1-5, with D unclear. The V gene's germline CDR1 is GTSNPN and CDR2 SVGIG (reference sequence). The CDR3 contains 13 residues. Trimming stripped 0 bases from V and 4 bases from J, with 7 bases between. Here the CDR3 DNA reads TGTGCCTGGAGTGTACGGGGTAATCAGCCCCAGCATTTT. Translation gives CAWSVRGNQPQHF.

The chain employs TRBV19 and TRBJ2-7; a possible D gene is TRBD2 (5 bases). The CDR3 contains 13 residues. Germline lookup yields CDR1 LNHDA and CDR2 SQIVND (reference sequence). The V and J ends lost 5 bases and 4 bases respectively, with 12 bases between them. Written as DNA, the CDR3 is TGTGCCAGTAGTTACTCCCCGGGATACGAGCAGTACTTC. Protein sequence: CASSYSPGYEQYF.

The genes are TRBV28 and TRBJ2-7; perhaps D is TRBD1 or TRBD2 (5 bases each). Germline V CDR1 and CDR2: MDHEN, SYDVKM. The CDR3 is made up of 14 amino acids. Between the trimmed V and J ends, which lost 6 bases and 3 bases, there was a span of 15 bases. The CDR3 protein is CASRERDVIYEQYF. The DNA for the CDR3 is TGTGCCAGCAGAGAACGGGACGTTATCTACGAGCAGTACTTC.

The chain employs TRBV2 and TRBJ2-3; D is undetermined. The ends were cut back, 3 bases at V and 6 bases at J, with 4 bases in the middle. Germline assignment: CDR1 SNHLY and CDR2 FYNNEI. CDR3 length: 11 residues. The CDR3 protein is CASSEGDTQYF. CDR3 nucleotides: TGTGCCAGCAGTGAGGGTGATACGCAGTATTTT.

This sequence joins TRBV7-9 and TRBJ2-2, with TRBD1 matching over 10 bases. The CDR3 has 15 residues. Germline values: CDR1 SEHNR, CDR2 FQNEAQ (reference sequence). Unmatched junction bases numbered 5, after V lost 4 bases and J lost 6 bases. CDR3 region: CASSSPGTGAGELFF. The CDR3 DNA is TGTGCCAGCAGCTCCCCCGGGACAGGGGCCGGGGAGCTGTTTTTT.

The chain employs TRBV19 and TRBJ2-3; 11 bases align to TRBD2. The CDR3 totals 15 residues. In germline, CDR1 is LNHDA, CDR2 SQIVND (reference sequence). The V gene end was trimmed by 8 bases and the J gene end by 2 bases; junction bases not matched to a gene: 6. This CDR3 is CASSGLAENTDTQYF. DNA for the CDR3: TGTGCCAGTTCGGGACTAGCGGAGAACACAGATACGCAGTATTTT.

This clone turned up a few times. The rearrangement links TRBV5-6 to TRBJ1-2; D unclear. Germline V lookup: CDR1 SGHDT, CDR2 YYEEEE. V lost 2 bases and J lost 8, with 7 bases in between. The length of the CDR3 is 11 residues. The CDR3 coding sequence is TGTGCCAGCAGCTTTCGGGGAGGCTACACCTTC. This gives the protein CASSFRGGYTF.

The chain recombines TRBV5-6 with TRBJ1-2; D remains ambiguous. The V end lost 2 bases, the J end lost 3 bases, and 8 bases lay between the germline ends. Germline lookup yields CDR1 SGHDT and CDR2 YYEEEE. This CDR3 is built from 13 residues. The DNA for the CDR3 is TGTGCCAGCAGCTTCGGACCGGACTATGGCTACACCTTC. As protein: CASSFGPDYGYTF.

V gene TRBV29-1 combines with J gene TRBJ1-2, with D possibly matching TRBD1 (5 bases). The CDR3 consists of 13 residues. Germline assignment: CDR1 SQVTM and CDR2 ANQGSEA. Trimming took off 4 bases at V and 8 bases at J, with 17 bases between the two ends. CDR3 DNA: TGCAGCGTTGGGGGACGGGCCTTTAACGGCTACACCTTC. Translating gives CSVGGRAFNGYTF. The variable domain in full, with the rest retrieved from reference TRBV29-1 and TRBJ1-2, is SAVISQKPSRDICQRGTSLTIQCQVDSQVTMMFWYRQQPGQSLTLIATANQGSEATYESGFVIDKFPISRPNLTFSTLTVSNMSPEDSSIYLCSVGGRAFNGYTFGSGTRLTVV.

The chain couples TRBV11-2 to TRBJ2-2; perhaps TRBD2 as D (6 bases). V gave up 5 bases and J gave up 5 bases, with 15 bases separating them. The CDR3 sequence is 15 residues long. CDR1 is SGHAT and CDR2 is FQNNGV in the germline V gene. The CDR3 DNA is TGTGCCAGCAGCGGCTTGCGGGGCGGGACCGGGGAGCTGTTTTTT. This gives the protein CASSGLRGGTGELFF.

A word on this clone: Other DNA sequences in this specimen translate into the identical CDR3. The chain carries TRBV5-1 and TRBJ1-5; D unresolved. This CDR3 is 14 amino acids long. Deletions cut 0 bases from V and 2 bases from J, with 6 bases between. Germline CDR1 and CDR2: SGHRS and YFSETQ. The CDR3 reads CASSLAGGNQPQHF. The CDR3 DNA reads as TGCGCCAGCAGCTTGGCCGGGGGCAATCAGCCCCAGCATTTT.

The CDR3 here is CASSELVGGKDGYTF. The CDR3 nucleotides are TGTGCCAGCAGTGAATTGGTCGGAGGCAAAGATGGCTACACCTTC. V and J are TRBV25-1 and TRBJ1-2; D remains unclear. The V end was cut by 1 base, the J end by 6 bases, with 15 bases between. The CDR3 extends over 15 amino acids. Germline V CDR1 and CDR2: MGHDK, SYGVNS.

The genes are TRBV11-2 and TRBJ1-2, with no clear D. Germline V CDR1 and CDR2: SGHAT, FQNNGV. V lost 5 bases to trimming and J lost 0 bases, with 13 bases between them. The CDR3 totals 15 residues. DNA of the CDR3: TGTGCCAGCAGCGATTGGACTGGTTCTAACTATGGCTACACCTTC. It yields the protein CASSDWTGSNYGYTF.

The gene calls are TRBV2 and TRBJ2-1; unclear D gene. The germline V gene encodes CDR1 SNHLY and CDR2 FYNNEI. Trimming removed 3 bases at V and 3 bases at J, with 15 bases between. The CDR3 is made up of 16 amino acids. Written as DNA, the CDR3 is TGTGCCAGCAGTGAGATGGGCTGGAAGAACTACAATGAGCAGTTCTTC. Protein: CASSEMGWKNYNEQFF.

The chain combines TRBV6-6 with TRBJ1-5, with unresolved D. CDR1 MNHNY and CDR2 SVGAGI come from the germline V gene (reference sequence). Trimming took off 5 bases at V and 2 bases at J, with 10 bases between the two ends. The CDR3 runs to 14 residues. The CDR3 nucleotides read TGTGCCAGCAGTAAGGGCGCGGGCAATCAGCCCCAGCATTTT. Translated, it gives CASSKGAGNQPQHF.

The chain is built from TRBV11-3 and TRBJ1-1; D is unresolved. Looked up from germline, CDR1 is SGHNT and CDR2 is YENEEA. This CDR3 has 15 residues. V was shortened by 1 base and J by 1 base, with 10 bases between the two germline ends. CDR3 sequence: CASSLGGLQNTEAFF. CDR3 bases: TGTGCCAGCAGCTTAGGCGGCCTGCAGAACACTGAAGCTTTCTTT.